Each of the 18 T cell receptor beta chains below was sequenced from the same sample in a study of cytomegalovirus exposure and HLA in healthy donors. PCR used 60 Vbeta primers and 13 Jbeta primers. Profiled with immunoSEQ multiplex PCR; TCRdb holds only in-frame clones, not every one. The sample records approximately 220,000 clones, nearly 80% being singletons. Sample: PBMCs. The receptor set was obtained from a man younger than 30 in good health and CMV-seronegative.

The V call is TRBV5-1, the J call TRBJ2-1, with TRBD2 matching 9 bases. The CDR3 sequence is 16 residues long. Germline lookup yields CDR1 SGHRS and CDR2 YFSETQ. The J segment lost 8 bases and the V segment lost 0 bases, leaving 9 bases of the junction unmatched. CDR3 DNA: TGCGCCAGCAGCTTGGCCTCCAGCGGGGGGTTGTATGAGCAGTTCTTC. It translates to CASSLASSGGLYEQFF. Based on the CDR3 plus reference TRBV5-1 and TRBJ2-1, the full variable domain is KAGVTQTPRYLIKTRGQQVTLSCSPISGHRSVSWYQQTPGQGLQFLFEYFSETQRNKGNFPGRFSGRQFSNSRSEMNVSTLELGDSALYLCASSLASSGGLYEQFFGPGTRLTVL.

The gene calls are TRBV7-9 and TRBJ1-4, with 9 positions matching TRBD1. The CDR3 runs 14 residues. The germline V gene has CDR1 SEHNR and CDR2 FQNEAQ (reference sequence). V shed 3 bases and J 8 bases; nucleotides not matched to a gene: 4. The CDR3, as DNA: TGTGCCAGCAGCTTGGACAGGGGAGTCGAAAAACTGTTTTTT. This sequence encodes CASSLDRGVEKLFF.

The chain joins TRBV5-1 to TRBJ2-7; 13 bases match TRBD2. Unmatched junction bases numbered 15, after V lost 5 bases and J lost 4 bases. This CDR3 contains 18 residues. CDR1 and CDR2 from the germline V gene are SGHRS and YFSETQ. The CDR3 spells CASRPGLAGASSVYEQYF. The CDR3 DNA sequence: TGCGCCAGCAGACCAGGACTAGCGGGAGCCAGCTCGGTATACGAGCAGTACTTC. The whole variable domain, remainder taken from reference TRBV5-1 and TRBJ2-7, is KAGVTQTPRYLIKTRGQQVTLSCSPISGHRSVSWYQQTPGQGLQFLFEYFSETQRNKGNFPGRFSGRQFSNSRSEMNVSTLELGDSALYLCASRPGLAGASSVYEQYFGPGTRLTVT.

The V and J genes are TRBV25-1 and TRBJ2-3; possibly TRBD2 for D (6 bases). The CDR3 covers 13 residues. V lost 7 bases, J lost 8 bases, and 16 bases lay in between. CDR1 and CDR2 from the germline V gene are MGHDK and SYGVNS. Written as DNA, the CDR3 is TGTGCCAGCACCCACCCCCGGAGGGTTACGCAGTATTTT. As protein: CASTHPRRVTQYF. Supplemented by reference TRBV25-1 and TRBJ2-3, the full variable domain reads EADIYQTPRYLVIGTGKKITLECSQTMGHDKMYWYQQDPGMELHLIHYSYGVNSTEKGDLSSESTVSRIRTEHFPLTLESARPSHTSQYLCASTHPRRVTQYFGPGTRLTVL.

The J gene is TRBJ2-7, the V gene TRBV25-1, with D perhaps matching TRBD2 (6 bases). The V and J ends lost 6 bases and 0 bases respectively, with 12 bases between them. Germline V gene lookup returns CDR1 MGHDK and CDR2 SYGVNS. The CDR3 totals 14 residues. The CDR3 DNA is TGTGCCAGCAGCGGGACTTTGAGCTCCTACGAGCAGTACTTC. This translates into CASSGTLSSYEQYF.

The J gene is TRBJ2-5, the V gene TRBV4-3; 11 nucleotides match TRBD2. The CDR3 consists of 15 residues. CDR1 and CDR2 from the germline V gene are LGHNA and YSLEER. The ends lost 4 bases at V and 9 bases at J; junction bases unmatched: 10. The CDR3 loop reads CASSPLAGGPVPQYF. As DNA, the CDR3 is TGCGCCAGCAGCCCTTTAGCGGGGGGGCCCGTCCCCCAGTACTTC.

V usage is TRBV5-4 and J usage is TRBJ2-2, with D tentatively TRBD2 (5 bases). Germline-derived CDR1 and CDR2 are SGHNT and YYREEE (reference sequence). Trimming left V 0 bases short and J 0 bases short, with 18 bases between. The length of the CDR3 is 19 residues. The CDR3 sequence: CASSLGGSGGRANTGELFF. CDR3 DNA sequence: TGTGCCAGCAGCTTGGGGGGATCAGGCGGGCGCGCGAACACCGGGGAGCTGTTTTTT.

The rearrangement links TRBV10-3 to TRBJ2-1; D is uncertain. CDR1 and CDR2 from the germline V gene are ENHRY and SYGVKD. The CDR3 covers 11 residues. V lost 2 bases and J lost 12, with 8 bases in between. The CDR3 spells CAISELGAQFF. The DNA of the CDR3 is TGTGCCATCAGTGAGCTTGGAGCGCAGTTCTTC.

On this clone itself: This sample includes further DNA sequences coding for the same CDR3. The rearrangement uses TRBV11-2 and TRBJ2-1, with 8 positions matching TRBD1. V lost 5 bases to trimming and J lost 9 bases; unmatched junction nucleotides: 3. The CDR3 runs to 12 residues. CDR1 SGHAT and CDR2 FQNNGV come from the germline V gene. The CDR3 region has the DNA TGTGCCAGCAGCCTCGACAGGGGTGAGCAGTTCTTC. Protein: CASSLDRGEQFF.

This rearrangement joins TRBV27 to TRBJ1-2; TRBD1 agrees at 7 bases. J was trimmed by 8 bases and V by 3 bases; bases with no gene match: 9. The germline CDR1 and CDR2 sequences are MNHEY and SMNVEV (reference sequence). There are 14 residues in the CDR3. The CDR3 DNA follows: TGTGCCAGCAGTTTGGAGGGGGCGATGGGGGGCTACACCTTC. It yields the protein CASSLEGAMGGYTF.

The chain links TRBV19 to TRBJ1-2; TRBD1 agrees at 8 bases. V shed 10 bases, J shed 3 bases, and the junction held 10 bases outside the gene matches. Looked up from germline, CDR1 is LNHDA and CDR2 is SQIVND (reference sequence). This CDR3 is built from 14 residues. As DNA, the CDR3 is TGTGCCACCCAGGACAGGGTCAAAGACTATGGCTACACCTTC. The encoded protein is CATQDRVKDYGYTF.

The chain combines TRBV10-3 with TRBJ2-1, with 7 bases lining up with TRBD2. Germline V CDR1 and CDR2: ENHRY, SYGVKD. J gave up 8 bases and V 7 bases, and 5 bases lay outside the gene matches. There are 12 residues in the CDR3. The DNA of the CDR3 is TGTGCCATCAAGATGGGGGGGGATGAGCAGTTCTTC. Amino acid sequence: CAIKMGGDEQFF.

This clone was picked up a small number of times. This chain's CDR3 is CASSLGTDIMNTEAFF. DNA for the CDR3: TGTGCCAGCAGCTTAGGGACAGATATTATGAACACTGAAGCTTTCTTT. This chain connects TRBV11-3 to TRBJ1-1; TRBD1 is a possible D gene (6 bases). Looked up from germline, CDR1 is SGHNT and CDR2 is YENEEA. The CDR3 sequence is 16 residues long. V was trimmed by 1 base and J by 0 bases, leaving 12 bases between them.

The chain couples TRBV7-8 to TRBJ1-1, with TRBD1 identical over 10 bases. CDR1 is SGHVS and CDR2 is FQNEAQ in the germline V gene. The CDR3 runs to 16 residues. V shed 5 bases, J shed 1 base, and the junction held 7 bases outside the gene matches. The CDR3 loop is CASSRRGQGTNTEAFF. In nucleotides, the CDR3 is TGTGCCAGCAGCCGACGGGGACAGGGGACGAACACTGAAGCTTTCTTT.

This chain joins TRBV5-4 and TRBJ1-2; 7 positions match TRBD1. J was trimmed by 5 bases and V by 3 bases; bases with no gene match: 10. Per germline, CDR1 SGHNT and CDR2 YYREEE (reference sequence). The length of the CDR3 is 15 residues. CDR3 sequence reads: CASSSGTDRTYGYTF. Here the CDR3 DNA reads TGTGCCAGCAGCTCGGGCACGGACAGGACTTATGGCTACACCTTC.

This clone has more than one count but fewer than ten. The chain joins TRBV6-1 to TRBJ2-7; 7 bases are shared with TRBD1. After removal of 6 bases from V and 3 bases from J, the junction contained 2 bases not matched to a gene. Germline CDR1 is MNHNS and CDR2 is SASEGT. The length of the CDR3 is 12 residues. This chain's CDR3 is CASRGDSYEQYF. CDR3 DNA: TGTGCCAGCAGGGGGGACAGCTACGAGCAGTACTTC.

This chain joins TRBV4-2 and TRBJ1-1; D possibly corresponds to TRBD1 (5 bases). The length of the CDR3 is 11 residues. Germline loops: CDR1 LGHNA, CDR2 YNFKEQ. CDR3 sequence (DNA): TGTGCATCAAGGGGAATGGGTGAAGCTTTCTTT. Protein product: CASRGMGEAFF.

V and J are TRBV27 and TRBJ1-6, with 7 positions matching TRBD1. Germline lookup yields CDR1 MNHEY and CDR2 SMNVEV (reference sequence). V shed 2 bases and J 6 bases; nucleotides not matched to a gene: 7. The CDR3 contains 16 residues. In DNA form, the CDR3 reads TGTGCCAGCAGTTTAGCGACAGGGTCTTTTAATTCACCCCTCCACTTT. This sequence encodes CASSLATGSFNSPLHF.